These T cell receptor beta chains were read from a single sample in a study of graft-versus-host responses after intestinal transplantation. For these TCRs, the target antigens are not known. Generated by immunoSEQ multiplex PCR, the TCRdb table keeps only in-frame clones and is missing some. The sample has about 96,000 clones, just under 95% seen once; the top ten hold about 0.3%. Material: unstimulated CD4+ T cells sorted from spleen or lymph node cells, obtained before intestinal transplant. All receptors come from a human donor who received an intestinal transplant. CDR3s include the opening cysteine and the closing phenylalanine or tryptophan. Fields, in order: V gene, J gene, clone size, D gene, CDR3 DNA, CDR3 protein. D genes are given only for firm matches. The size entry is marked missing in some rows and otherwise reads once, few, many or a size class.

>TRBV4-2|TRBJ2-1|NA|NA
TGTGCCAGCAGCCAAGGCGGACTGTACAATGAGCAGTTCTTC
CASSQGGLYNEQFF
>TRBV6-6|TRBJ2-6|NA|NA
TGTGCCAGCAGCCCCGAACCTTTTGGGGCCAACGTCCTGACTTTC
CASSPEPFGANVLTF
>TRBV10-2|TRBJ2-2|once|TRBD1
TGCGCCAGCATCCTGACAGGGGGCACCGGGGAGCTGTTTTTT
CASILTGGTGELFF
>TRBV7-2|TRBJ2-2|NA|TRBD2
TGTGCCAGCAGCCGCGGGACTAGTGGGACCGGGGAGCTGTTTTTT
CASSRGTSGTGELFF
>TRBV28|TRBJ2-7|NA|NA
TGTGCCAGCAACCCTGCGGGCGCCAGGAGCTCCTACGAGCAGTACTTC
CASNPAGARSSYEQYF
>TRBV18|TRBJ2-1|NA|TRBD2
TGTGCCAGCTCACCGTTCCTAGCGGGAGTGGTGGGGTACAATGAGCAGTTCTTC
CASSPFLAGVVGYNEQFF
>TRBV5-1|TRBJ1-2|few|TRBD1
TGCGCCAGCAGCTTGGCTGAACCGGGACAGGGCGCTTATGGCTACACCTTC
CASSLAEPGQGAYGYTF
>TRBV4-1|TRBJ2-3|NA|NA
TGCGCCAGCAGCTCCAGGGATACGCAGTATTTT
CASSSRDTQYF
>TRBV10-3|TRBJ2-1|NA|NA
TGTGCCATCGGCGGCGGCGCCTACAATGAGCAGTTCTTC
CAIGGGAYNEQFF
>TRBV18|TRBJ2-7|NA|TRBD1
TGTGCCAGCTCACCGGGACAGGGCTCCTACGAGCAGTACTTC
CASSPGQGSYEQYF
>TRBV10-3|TRBJ2-3|NA|NA
TGTGCCATCAGATCGGCCTATACGCAGTATTTT
CAIRSAYTQYF
>TRBV5-1|TRBJ2-7|NA|NA
TGCGCCAGCAGCTTGGATACGGGACGGTACGAGCAGTACTTC
CASSLDTGRYEQYF
>TRBV25-1|TRBJ2-5|once|NA
TGTGCCAGCAGTGATACCGGGGGCATGGAGACCCAGTACTTC
CASSDTGGMETQYF
>TRBV18|TRBJ1-1|NA|NA
TGTGCCAGCTCACCACGACGGGACACTGAAGCTTTCTTT
CASSPRRDTEAFF
>TRBV19|TRBJ2-7|NA|NA
TGTGCCAGTAGTACCAACGGGAGATCCTACGAGCAGTACTTC
CASSTNGRSYEQYF
>TRBV2|TRBJ1-5|NA|NA
TGTGCCAGCAGTGATAATTCGCATTTAGGAAATCAGCCCCAGCATTTT
CASSDNSHLGNQPQHF
>TRBV30|TRBJ1-2|once|NA
TGTGCCTGGAGTGGCCAAAACTTCTATGGCTACACCTTC
CAWSGQNFYGYTF
>TRBV2|TRBJ1-1|NA|NA
TGTGCCAGCACCATACCCCCTGCAGCCGAAGCTTTCTTT
CASTIPPAAEAFF
>TRBV5-1|TRBJ2-7|NA|NA
TGCGCCAGCAGCTTGGCTTCAGGGGACGAGCAGTACTTC
CASSLASGDEQYF
>TRBV27|TRBJ2-4|NA|TRBD1
TGTGCCAGCAGACTCTACCGGGACAGCAAAAACATTCAGTACTTC
CASRLYRDSKNIQYF
>TRBV11-2|TRBJ1-2|NA|TRBD1
TGTGCCAGCAGCCACGCCCCGGGACAGAACTATGGCTACACCTTC
CASSHAPGQNYGYTF
>TRBV6-6|TRBJ2-5|NA|NA
TGTGCCAGCAGTTACTCCTCCCGGGAGACCCAGTACTTC
CASSYSSRETQYF
>TRBV5-1|TRBJ2-3|NA|TRBD1
TGCGCCAGCAGCTTCGACAGGGGGCAAGATACGCAGTATTTT
CASSFDRGQDTQYF
>TRBV6-1|TRBJ2-7|once|NA
TGTGCCAGCAGTGCACCCGGGGGCGCGGGAGACCACGAGCAGTACTTC
CASSAPGGAGDHEQYF
>TRBV5-5|TRBJ2-1|NA|TRBD2
TGTGCCAGCAGCTTGGCCCCCGGACTAGCGGGGGAGCAGTTCTTC
CASSLAPGLAGEQFF
>TRBV4-2|TRBJ2-5|NA|NA
TGTGCCAGCAGCCAAGGCCGAGGGGAGACCCAGTACTTC
CASSQGRGETQYF
>TRBV5-6|TRBJ2-1|NA|NA
TGTGCCAGCAGATCCTCCGGGACTGGTAAAATCTTC
CASRSSGTGKIF
>TRBV6-6|TRBJ2-1|NA|TRBD2
TGTGCCAGCAGTTACTCGAGGGAGGGCCGTTACAATGAGCAGTTCTTC
CASSYSREGRYNEQFF
>TRBV10-1|TRBJ1-1|few|NA
TGCGCCAGCTCCGGGGGGGTATGGGCTGAAGCTTTCTTT
CASSGGVWAEAFF
>TRBV5-1|TRBJ2-1|NA|NA
TGCGCCAGCAGCTTGACAGGACCTCAGATCGATGAGCAGTTCTTC
CASSLTGPQIDEQFF
>TRBV27|TRBJ2-3|NA|NA
TGTGCCAGCAGTTTAACCTTCAGGGTCCCAGATACGCAGTATTTT
CASSLTFRVPDTQYF
>TRBV4-2|TRBJ2-3|NA|TRBD2
TGTGCCAGCAGCCAAAGACTAGCGGCGAGCACAGATACGCAGTATTTT
CASSQRLAASTDTQYF
>TRBV18|TRBJ1-6|NA|NA
TGTGCCAGCTCACCCGAGGGTTGGGTTACCTCACCCCTCCACTTT
CASSPEGWVTSPLHF
>TRBV5-1|TRBJ2-3|once|NA
TGCGCCAGCAGCTCCTTGATGCCAGATACGCAGTATTTT
CASSSLMPDTQYF
>TRBV28|TRBJ2-4|NA|TRBD2
TGTGCCAGCAGCCAACAGGGACTAGCGGGAGGCGGGACGGACATTCAGTACTTC
CASSQQGLAGGGTDIQYF
>TRBV2|TRBJ1-5|NA|NA
TGTGCCAGCAGTGAAGAAAGGAACAATCAGCCCCAGCATTTT
CASSEERNNQPQHF
>TRBV5-1|TRBJ1-1|NA|TRBD1
TGCGCCAGCAGCCTCACACCAGGGGGCGGGGGCACTGAAGCTTTCTTT
CASSLTPGGGGTEAFF
>TRBV7-9|TRBJ1-1|few|NA
TGTGCCAGCAGCTGGGGAGACAAAAACGAAGCTTTCTTT
CASSWGDKNEAFF
>TRBV19|TRBJ2-1|NA|NA
TGTGCCAGTAGCCAGGGGGGGAACAATGAGCAGTTCTTC
CASSQGGNNEQFF
>TRBV7-6|TRBJ2-3|NA|NA
TGTGCCAGCAGCTTAGATAGGGGGGTGCAGGGAAGAGATACGCAGTATTTT
CASSLDRGVQGRDTQYF
>TRBV4-2|TRBJ2-7|NA|NA
TGTGCCAGCAGCCAAGAGGGGGGAGTTGTTCAGTACTTC
CASSQEGGVVQYF
>TRBV5-4|TRBJ2-3|NA|TRBD2
TGTGCCAGCAGCTCTCGGACTAGCGGCACAGATACGCAGTATTTT
CASSSRTSGTDTQYF
>TRBV2|TRBJ1-1|NA|NA
TGTGCCAGCAGTGCCGGGCGGTTGAACACTGAAGCTTTCTTT
CASSAGRLNTEAFF
>TRBV5-1|TRBJ2-3|NA|TRBD1
TGCGCCAGCAGCTTGGCCGGGACAGCCTCCACAGATACGCAGTATTTT
CASSLAGTASTDTQYF
>TRBV7-2|TRBJ2-7|NA|TRBD2
TGTGCCAGCAGCCGCGTGGGAGGGTTCAGGGTCGCCTACGAGCAGTACTTC
CASSRVGGFRVAYEQYF
>TRBV19|TRBJ1-2|NA|NA
TGTGCCAGTAGTACCGTTATGAGGGGCGTGGGCTACACCTTC
CASSTVMRGVGYTF
>TRBV9|TRBJ2-2|NA|TRBD2
TGTGCCAGCAGCCGACTAGCGGGATCGACAGGGGAGCTGTTTTTT
CASSRLAGSTGELFF
>TRBV10-2|TRBJ2-7|NA|TRBD1
TGCGCCAGCAGTGACCAGACAGGGGTCTACGAGCAGTACTTC
CASSDQTGVYEQYF